This entry lists 23 T cell receptor beta chains sequenced from one sample in a study of shared clonotypes between healthy human individuals. Using immunoSEQ multiplex PCR, the repertoire was profiled, and TCRdb retains in-frame clones only, with some absent. The sample includes 2 million to 2.5 million clones, 93% seen only once; the top ten take more than 0.35%. Sequencing used naive CD4+ T cells from PBMCs. The subset is: CD45RA+ positively selected. All receptors come from a man aged 18 to 29 in good health. Some clones in this sample may be carry-over from other donors' samples.

The rearrangement links TRBV29-1 to TRBJ2-1; perhaps TRBD1 as D (5 bases). Germline loops: CDR1 SQVTM, CDR2 ANQGSEA. This CDR3 region has 14 residues. Trimming took off 2 bases at V and 6 bases at J, with 14 bases between the two ends. The CDR3 DNA follows: TGCAGCGTTGAATCCCGGCAGGGAAGCAATGAGCAGTTCTTC. Protein sequence: CSVESRQGSNEQFF.

This clone was recorded once. The chain links TRBV7-3 to TRBJ1-2; the D is unclear. Germline CDR1 SGHTA, CDR2 FQGTGA. V was shortened by 2 bases and J by 3 bases, with 4 bases between the two germline ends. The CDR3 length is 12 residues. CDR3 in amino acids: CASSLRDYGYTF. DNA for the CDR3: TGTGCCAGCAGCTTACGGGACTATGGCTACACCTTC.

With regard to this clone: Within the sample, other DNA sequences also encode this same CDR3. V gene TRBV5-1 combines with J gene TRBJ2-5; 11 bases match TRBD2. V was clipped by 4 bases and J by 1 base; unmatched bases: 3. Germline V gene data show CDR1 as SGHRS and CDR2 as YFSETQ. This CDR3 has 15 amino acids. The CDR3 loop reads CASSLGTSGQETQYF. CDR3 DNA sequence: TGCGCCAGCAGCCTGGGGACTAGCGGCCAAGAGACCCAGTACTTC.

The chain recombines TRBV7-9 with TRBJ2-3; 14 bases agree with TRBD2. CDR1 is SEHNR and CDR2 is FQNEAQ in the germline V gene (reference sequence). There are 17 residues in the CDR3. Trimming removed 5 bases from V and 0 bases from J; junction bases left unmatched: 4. The CDR3 loop reads CASSRLAGGKSTDTQYF. CDR3 bases: TGTGCCAGCAGCCGACTAGCGGGAGGGAAAAGCACAGATACGCAGTATTTT.

The chain couples TRBV15 to TRBJ2-5; 7 bases are shared with TRBD2. The DNA end favors TRBJ2-7, so the J call may be wrong. Germline values: CDR1 LNHNV, CDR2 YYDKDF (reference sequence). This CDR3 contains 15 residues. The CDR3 nucleotides read TGTGCCACCAGCAGAGCGGGGGGAGGGGTCTACGAGCAGTACTTC. This sequence encodes CATSRAGGGVYEQYF.

The chain recombines TRBV10-3 with TRBJ2-7; TRBD2 matches at 12 bases. There are 15 residues in the CDR3. The germline CDR1 and CDR2 sequences are ENHRY and SYGVKD. The trim removed 3 bases at V and 4 bases at J, leaving 4 bases unmatched. CDR3 region: CAISDASGRGYEQYF. In DNA form, the CDR3 reads TGTGCCATCAGTGATGCTAGCGGGAGGGGATACGAGCAGTACTTC.

V gene TRBV10-3 combines with J gene TRBJ2-5, with 7 bases that match TRBD2. Germline values: CDR1 ENHRY, CDR2 SYGVKD. The CDR3 covers 13 residues. Germline trimming cut 6 bases from V and 2 bases from J; bases unmatched to any gene: 3. CDR3 DNA: TGTGCCATCAGGGGGAGGGAACAAGAGACCCAGTACTTC. Protein sequence: CAIRGREQETQYF.

The chain combines TRBV6-6 with TRBJ1-5; D is uncertain. V was shortened by 2 bases and J by 4 bases, with 9 bases between the two germline ends. The germline V gene has CDR1 MNHNY and CDR2 SVGAGI (reference sequence). CDR3 size: 14 residues. CDR3 nucleotide sequence: TGTGCCAGCAGTTACAGGCAGGAAAATCAGCCCCAGCATTTT. Its protein is CASSYRQENQPQHF.

This clone has more than one count but fewer than ten. Other DNA variants within this sample encode the same CDR3. CDR3 protein: CASSETYEQYF. The CDR3 coding sequence is TGTGCCAGCAGTGAAACCTACGAGCAGTACTTC. The V and J genes are TRBV2 and TRBJ2-7, with unresolved D. V was pared by 2 bases and J by 2 bases, with 1 base between. The CDR3 covers 11 residues. Germline V lookup: CDR1 SNHLY, CDR2 FYNNEI.

The rearrangement uses TRBV5-4 and TRBJ2-7; 10 bases are a match to TRBD1. This CDR3 has 15 residues. In germline, CDR1 is SGHNT, CDR2 YYREEE (reference sequence). V shed 5 bases, J shed 5 bases, and the junction held 10 bases outside the gene matches. The CDR3 reads CASSPPGQGRNEQYF. For the CDR3, the DNA is TGTGCCAGCAGTCCCCCGGGACAGGGGAGGAACGAGCAGTACTTC.

The V gene is TRBV6-5, the J gene TRBJ1-1; 8 nucleotides align to TRBD1. The CDR3 sequence is 14 residues long. Trimming removed 7 bases from V and 5 bases from J; junction bases left unmatched: 9. Per the germline V gene, CDR1 is MNHEY and CDR2 is SVGAGI. The CDR3, as DNA: TGTGCCAGCAATCCGACAGGGGCCGGAACTGAAGCTTTCTTT. This codes for CASNPTGAGTEAFF.

The rearrangement links TRBV9 to TRBJ2-1; D may match TRBD1 or TRBD2 (5 bases each). CDR1 and CDR2 (germline): SGDLS, YYNGEE. The CDR3 totals 15 residues. The germline V and J ends were trimmed by 4 bases and 14 bases, with 25 bases remaining between them. The CDR3 loop is CASSPGASYTRSEFF. The DNA of the CDR3 is TGTGCCAGCAGCCCCGGGGCTAGCTATACACGATCGGAGTTCTTC.

Regarding this clone: Other DNA sequences in this specimen translate into the identical CDR3. This chain links TRBV28 with TRBJ2-2, with TRBD2 matching 9 bases. Unmatched junction bases numbered 0, after V lost 2 bases and J lost 5 bases. The CDR3 loop spans 14 amino acids. Per the germline V gene, CDR1 is MDHEN and CDR2 is SYDVKM. CDR3 region: CASSLAGGTGELFF. The CDR3, as DNA: TGTGCCAGCAGTTTAGCGGGGGGGACCGGGGAGCTGTTTTTT.

The rearrangement uses TRBV28 and TRBJ1-2; D gene uncertain. The CDR3 loop spans 13 amino acids. Trimming pared 7 bases from V and 5 bases from J, leaving 14 bases between. The germline CDR1 and CDR2 sequences are MDHEN and SYDVKM. CDR3 region: CASKNSTGYGYTF. CDR3 in DNA: TGTGCCAGCAAAAATTCTACGGGGTATGGCTACACCTTC.

This chain connects TRBV6-5 to TRBJ2-7; a weak D match, TRBD1 (6 bases). Trimming took 5 bases from V and 5 from J, leaving 10 bases between them. CDR1 is MNHEY, CDR2 SVGAGI, per germline. This CDR3 contains 12 residues. The CDR3 sequence: CASSGRGHEQYF. In DNA, the CDR3 is TGTGCCAGCAGTGGCAGGGGCCACGAGCAGTACTTC.

This rearrangement joins TRBV19 to TRBJ2-3, with D perhaps TRBD2 (6 bases). The CDR3 extends over 17 amino acids. The V gene's germline CDR1 is LNHDA and CDR2 SQIVND (reference sequence). The ends were cut back, 1 base at V and 0 bases at J, with 14 bases in the middle. This CDR3 reads CASSIASGGTSTDTQYF. The CDR3 region has the DNA TGTGCCAGTAGTATAGCATCCGGCGGGACTAGCACAGATACGCAGTATTTT.

This chain joins TRBV30 and TRBJ1-1; D unresolved. The CDR3 covers 11 residues. Germline V CDR1 and CDR2: GTSNPN, SVGIG (reference sequence). V was trimmed by 0 bases and J by 7 bases, leaving 6 bases between them. CDR3 amino acids: CAWSVRYEAFF. For the CDR3, the DNA is TGTGCCTGGAGTGTACGGTATGAAGCTTTCTTT.

This clone showed up just once. This rearrangement joins TRBV28 to TRBJ2-3, with 11 bases fitting TRBD2. The V and J ends lost 4 bases and 4 bases, in that order; junction bases with no gene match: 10. Germline loops: CDR1 MDHEN, CDR2 SYDVKM. This CDR3 is 17 amino acids long. CDR3 nucleotides: TGTGCCAGCAGTTGGGGGATCACTAGCGGGAGCTCAGATACGCAGTATTTT. Its translation: CASSWGITSGSSDTQYF.

This sequence joins TRBV27 and TRBJ2-1, with a weak D call TRBD2 (9 bases). Germline CDR1 reads MNHEY; CDR2 reads SMNVEV (reference sequence). V shed 5 bases and J shed 5 bases, with 25 bases lying between them. The CDR3 has 18 amino acids. Written as DNA, the CDR3 is TGTGCCAGCAGTGCAGGGGGCGCGTGGACTAGCGCTAACAATGAGCAGTTCTTC. The encoded protein is CASSAGGAWTSANNEQFF.

This chain connects TRBV18 to TRBJ1-2; D is possibly TRBD1 (5 bases). CDR3 length: 13 amino acids. Looked up from germline, CDR1 is KGHSH and CDR2 is LQKENI. Deletions cut 0 bases from V and 8 bases from J, with 10 bases between. The CDR3 spells CASSPPARDGYTF. CDR3 DNA: TGTGCCAGCTCACCACCGGCCAGGGACGGCTACACCTTC.

The chain employs TRBV19 and TRBJ1-1; 10 bases line up with TRBD1. Per the germline V gene, CDR1 is LNHDA and CDR2 is SQIVND (reference sequence). CDR3 length: 15 residues. Trimming cost V 6 bases and J 3 bases; bases outside gene matches: 7. CDR3 coding DNA: TGTGCCAGTAGCCCGCAGACAGGGGGCTACACTGAAGCTTTCTTT. It translates to CASSPQTGGYTEAFF.

The chain couples TRBV2 to TRBJ2-3, with 10 bases identical to TRBD2. Germline V gene data show CDR1 as SNHLY and CDR2 as FYNNEI. The V and J ends lost 3 bases and 2 bases, in that order; junction bases with no gene match: 5. This CDR3 region has 16 residues. DNA for the CDR3: TGTGCCAGCAGTGAGGGGACTAGCGCCGTCACAGATACGCAGTATTTT. As protein: CASSEGTSAVTDTQYF.

This chain connects TRBV6-5 to TRBJ1-5, with 10 bases identical to TRBD1. The CDR3 length is 15 residues. Germline V lookup: CDR1 MNHEY, CDR2 SVGAGI. J lost 5 bases, V lost 5 bases, and 6 bases had no gene match. The CDR3 sequence is CASSLQGTGDQPQHF. The CDR3 DNA reads TGTGCCAGCAGTCTACAAGGGACAGGGGATCAGCCCCAGCATTTT.